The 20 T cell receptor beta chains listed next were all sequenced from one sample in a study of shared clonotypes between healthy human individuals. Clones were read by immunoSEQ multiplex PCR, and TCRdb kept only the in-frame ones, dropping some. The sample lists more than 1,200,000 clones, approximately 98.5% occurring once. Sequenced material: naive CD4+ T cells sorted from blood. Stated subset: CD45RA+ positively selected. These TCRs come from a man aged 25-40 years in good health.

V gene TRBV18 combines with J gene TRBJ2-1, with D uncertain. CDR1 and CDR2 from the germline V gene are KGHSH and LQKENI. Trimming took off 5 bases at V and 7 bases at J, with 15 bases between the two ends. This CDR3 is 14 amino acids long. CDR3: CASSTLVASNEQFF. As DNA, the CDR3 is TGTGCCAGCTCAACGTTAGTAGCATCGAATGAGCAGTTCTTC.

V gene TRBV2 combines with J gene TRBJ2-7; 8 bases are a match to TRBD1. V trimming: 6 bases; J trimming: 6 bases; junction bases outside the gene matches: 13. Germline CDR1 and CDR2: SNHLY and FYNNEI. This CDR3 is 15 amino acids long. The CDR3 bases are TGTGCCAGCAGACCCAAGTTAAGGACAGGGACCGAGCAGTACTTC. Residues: CASRPKLRTGTEQYF.

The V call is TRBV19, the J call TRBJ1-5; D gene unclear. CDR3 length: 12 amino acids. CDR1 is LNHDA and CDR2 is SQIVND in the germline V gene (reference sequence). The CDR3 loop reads CEIERVNQPQHF. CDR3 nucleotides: TGTGAGATCGAGAGGGTCAATCAGCCCCAGCATTTT.

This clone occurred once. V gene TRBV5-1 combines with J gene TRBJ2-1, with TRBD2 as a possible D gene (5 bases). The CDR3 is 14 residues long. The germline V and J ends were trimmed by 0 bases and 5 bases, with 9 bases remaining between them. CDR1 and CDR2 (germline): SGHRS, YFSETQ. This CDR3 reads CASSLVASHNEQFF. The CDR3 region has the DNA TGCGCCAGCAGCTTGGTTGCTAGCCACAATGAGCAGTTCTTC.

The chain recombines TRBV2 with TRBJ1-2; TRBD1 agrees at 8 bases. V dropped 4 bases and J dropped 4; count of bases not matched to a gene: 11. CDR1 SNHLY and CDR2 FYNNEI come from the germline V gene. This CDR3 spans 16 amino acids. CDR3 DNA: TGTGCCAGCAGTGGCCCCGGGACAGGAGACTTCTATGGCTACACCTTC. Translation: CASSGPGTGDFYGYTF.

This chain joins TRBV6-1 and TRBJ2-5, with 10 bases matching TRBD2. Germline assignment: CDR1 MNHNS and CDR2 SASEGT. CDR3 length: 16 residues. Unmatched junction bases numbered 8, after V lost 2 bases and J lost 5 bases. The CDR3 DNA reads TGTGCCAGCAGTGAATTTCACCTAGCGGGAGAGGAGACCCAGTACTTC. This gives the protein CASSEFHLAGEETQYF.

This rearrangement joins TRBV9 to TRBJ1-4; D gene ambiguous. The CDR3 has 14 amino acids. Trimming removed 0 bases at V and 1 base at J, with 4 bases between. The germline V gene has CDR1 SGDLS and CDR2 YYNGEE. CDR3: CASSVGVTNEKLFF. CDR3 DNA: TGTGCCAGCAGCGTAGGAGTAACTAATGAAAAACTGTTTTTT.

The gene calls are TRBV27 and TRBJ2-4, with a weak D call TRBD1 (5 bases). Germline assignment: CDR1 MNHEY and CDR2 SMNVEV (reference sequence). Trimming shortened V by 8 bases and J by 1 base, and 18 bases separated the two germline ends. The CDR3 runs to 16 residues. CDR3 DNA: TGTGCCAGCTTAGATTATTCAGGGATCGCCAAAAACATTCAGTACTTC. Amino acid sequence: CASLDYSGIAKNIQYF.

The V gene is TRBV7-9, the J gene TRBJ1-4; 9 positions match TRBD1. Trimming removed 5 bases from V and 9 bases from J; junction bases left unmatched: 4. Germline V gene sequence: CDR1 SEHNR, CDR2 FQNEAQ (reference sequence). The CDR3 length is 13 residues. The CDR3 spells CASSPGQGQKLFF. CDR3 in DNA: TGTGCCAGCAGCCCGGGACAGGGACAAAAACTGTTTTTT.

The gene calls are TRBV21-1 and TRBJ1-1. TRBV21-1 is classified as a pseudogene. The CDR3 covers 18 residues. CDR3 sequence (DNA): TGTGCCAGCAGCAAAATGTTGAGGGACCGGTCTTTAGACACTGAAGCTTTCTTT. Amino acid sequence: CASSKMLRDRSLDTEAFF.

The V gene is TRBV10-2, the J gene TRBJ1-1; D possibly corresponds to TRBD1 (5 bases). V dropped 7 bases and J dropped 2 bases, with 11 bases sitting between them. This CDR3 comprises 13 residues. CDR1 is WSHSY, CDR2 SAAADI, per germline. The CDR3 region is CASTRQKNTEAFF. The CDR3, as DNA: TGCGCCAGCACTCGACAGAAAAACACTGAAGCTTTCTTT.

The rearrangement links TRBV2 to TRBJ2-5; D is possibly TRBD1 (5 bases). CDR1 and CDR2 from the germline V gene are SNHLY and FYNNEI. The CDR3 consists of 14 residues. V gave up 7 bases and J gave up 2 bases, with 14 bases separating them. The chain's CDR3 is CASNRQGEQETQYF. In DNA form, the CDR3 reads TGTGCCAGCAACCGGCAGGGCGAACAAGAGACCCAGTACTTC.

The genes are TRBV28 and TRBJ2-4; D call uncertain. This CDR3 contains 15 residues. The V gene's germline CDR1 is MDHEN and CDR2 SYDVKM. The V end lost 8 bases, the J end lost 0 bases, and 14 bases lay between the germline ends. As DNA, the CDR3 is TGTGCCAGCGGGAAACTGGATCTAGCCAAAAACATTCAGTACTTC. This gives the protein CASGKLDLAKNIQYF. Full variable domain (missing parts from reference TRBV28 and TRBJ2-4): DVKVTQSSRYLVKRTGEKVFLECVQDMDHENMFWYRQDPGLGLRLIYFSYDVKMKEKGDIPEGYSVSREKKERFSLILESASTNQTSMYLCASGKLDLAKNIQYFGAGTRLSVL.

The CDR3 DNA reads as TGTGCCAGTAGTGAGGACAGCCCTCCGGCCATATATTTT. Its protein is CASSEDSPPAIYF. The chain is built from TRBV19 and TRBJ1-3, with D possibly TRBD1 on 6 matching bases. The CDR3 extends over 13 amino acids. Trimming stripped 5 bases from V and 11 bases from J, with 16 bases between. CDR1 is LNHDA and CDR2 is SQIVND in the germline V gene (reference sequence).

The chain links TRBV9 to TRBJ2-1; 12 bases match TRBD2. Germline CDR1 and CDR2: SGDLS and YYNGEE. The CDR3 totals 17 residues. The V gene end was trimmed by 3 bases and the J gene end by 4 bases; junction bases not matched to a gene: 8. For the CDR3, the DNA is TGTGCCAGCAGCGAGGCTAGCGGGAGGGCCGAGTACAATGAGCAGTTCTTC. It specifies CASSEASGRAEYNEQFF. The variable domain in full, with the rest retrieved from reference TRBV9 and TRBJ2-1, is DSGVTQTPKHLITATGQRVTLRCSPRSGDLSVYWYQQSLDQGLQFLIQYYNGEERAKGNILERFSAQQFPDLHSELNLSSLELGDSALYFCASSEASGRAEYNEQFFGPGTRLTVL.

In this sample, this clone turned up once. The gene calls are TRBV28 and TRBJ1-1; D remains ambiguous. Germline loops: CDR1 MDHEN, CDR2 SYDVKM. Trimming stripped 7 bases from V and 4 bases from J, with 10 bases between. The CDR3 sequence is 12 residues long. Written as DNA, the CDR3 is TGTGCCAGCACAGGTTGGGGCACTGAAGCTTTCTTT. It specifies CASTGWGTEAFF.

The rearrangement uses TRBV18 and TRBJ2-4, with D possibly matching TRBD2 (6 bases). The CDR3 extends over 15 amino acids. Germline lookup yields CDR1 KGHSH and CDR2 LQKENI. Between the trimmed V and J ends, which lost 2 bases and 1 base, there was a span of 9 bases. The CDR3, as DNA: TGTGCCAGCTCACCAGGGGGGATGGCCAAAAACATTCAGTACTTC. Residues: CASSPGGMAKNIQYF.

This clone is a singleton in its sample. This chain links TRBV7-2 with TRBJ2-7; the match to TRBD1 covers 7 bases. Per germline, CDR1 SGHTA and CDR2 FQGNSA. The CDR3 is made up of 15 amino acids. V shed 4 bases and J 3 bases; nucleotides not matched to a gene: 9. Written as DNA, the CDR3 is TGTGCCAGCAGCTCAGGGGGAGAAGTGGTCTACGAGCAGTACTTC. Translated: CASSSGGEVVYEQYF.

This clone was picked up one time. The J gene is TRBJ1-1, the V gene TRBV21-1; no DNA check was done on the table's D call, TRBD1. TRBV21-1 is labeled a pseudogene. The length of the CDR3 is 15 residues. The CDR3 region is CASSKALRGKTEAFF. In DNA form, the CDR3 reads TGTGCCAGCAGCAAAGCTCTCAGGGGCAAGACTGAAGCTTTCTTT.

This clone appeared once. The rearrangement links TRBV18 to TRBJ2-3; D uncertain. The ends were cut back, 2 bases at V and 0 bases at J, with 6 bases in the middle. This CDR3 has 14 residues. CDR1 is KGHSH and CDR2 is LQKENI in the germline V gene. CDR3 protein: CASSPTHSTDTQYF. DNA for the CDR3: TGTGCCAGCTCACCAACGCACAGCACAGATACGCAGTATTTT.